This TCR beta chain was recovered during a study of monozygotic twins with inflammatory bowel disease. The study, taken as a whole, reports: The study found lower TCRbeta diversity (inverse Simpson) in IBD patients than in healthy co-twins.

Concerning this clonotype: The target antigen is unknown.

The CDR3 loop spans 13 amino acids. CDR1 and CDR2 from the germline V gene are KGHDR and SFDVKD. From the 5' RACE reads, TCRdb lists one entry per CDR3 protein and no DNA. The table for this sample gives roughly 150,000 distinct CDR3 sequences. The sequence was obtained from a human donor with ulcerative colitis or Crohn's disease, or a healthy co-twin of an affected twin (not recorded which). The source material was blood. This rearrangement joins TRBV24-1 to TRBJ2-7; TCRdb designates TRBD2, a call that cannot be tested without DNA. CDR3 residues: CATSGGVSDEQYF.